The 23 T cell receptor beta chains below all came from one sample that was sequenced in a study of blood T cell repertoires in COVID-19. Sequencing was performed with immunoSEQ multiplex PCR; in TCRdb, only in-frame clones are kept and a portion is missing. Here the sample spans tens of thousands of clones, around 87% being singletons. What was sequenced was peripheral blood. The receptor source for this set is a male donor with acute or convalescent COVID-19.

The V call is TRBV6-5, the J call TRBJ2-7; 9 positions agree with TRBD1. The CDR3 contains 15 residues. The germline CDR1 and CDR2 sequences are MNHEY and SVGAGI. The ends lost 6 bases at V and 6 bases at J; junction bases unmatched: 12. The CDR3 region is CASRAATGGGTEQYF. DNA for the CDR3: TGTGCCAGCAGGGCCGCGACAGGGGGTGGGACCGAGCAGTACTTC.

The chain recombines TRBV5-5 with TRBJ2-5; a weak D match, TRBD2 (5 bases). Deletions cut 2 bases from V and 5 bases from J, with 19 bases between. Germline CDR1 SGHKS, CDR2 YYEKEE (reference sequence). CDR3 length: 16 amino acids. DNA for the CDR3: TGTGCCAGCAGCTTCAGGCTAAGCGGCCTCGGGGAGACCCAGTACTTC. Translated, it gives CASSFRLSGLGETQYF.

This sequence joins TRBV3-1 (or the pseudogene TRBV3-2) and TRBJ1-5; D uncertain. Between the trimmed V and J ends, which lost 6 bases and 0 bases, there was a span of 9 bases. The CDR3 runs 14 residues. The germline V gene encodes CDR1 LGHDT and CDR2 YNNKEL (reference sequence). The CDR3 region has the DNA TGTGCCAGCAGTCGCGCGGATAGCAATCAGCCCCAGCATTTT. It yields the protein CASSRADSNQPQHF.

This chain uses TRBV28 with TRBJ2-2, with 11 bases that match TRBD2. V was pared by 5 bases and J by 4 bases, with 6 bases of the junction left unmatched. Germline V gives CDR1 MDHEN, CDR2 SYDVKM. CDR3 length: 16 residues. The CDR3 loop is CASSPTSGGLTGELFF. CDR3 coding DNA: TGTGCCAGCAGTCCTACTAGCGGGGGACTCACCGGGGAGCTGTTTTTT.

The chain carries TRBV6-5 and TRBJ2-1; 12 bases line up with TRBD2. This CDR3 is 15 amino acids long. In germline, CDR1 is MNHEY, CDR2 SVGAGI. The J segment lost 6 bases and the V segment lost 6 bases, leaving 6 bases of the junction unmatched. In nucleotides, the CDR3 is TGTGCCAGCAGGCCGCTAGCGGGGGGGCTCAATGAGCAGTTCTTC. The encoded protein is CASRPLAGGLNEQFF.

The CDR3 region is CASSQGQGANEKLFF. The CDR3 nucleotides read TGCGCCAGCAGCCAGGGACAGGGGGCTAATGAAAAACTGTTTTTT. The V gene is TRBV4-1, the J gene TRBJ1-4; 11 positions agree with TRBD1. The V and J ends lost 3 bases and 3 bases, in that order; junction bases with no gene match: 0. Germline V gene data show CDR1 as MGHRA and CDR2 as YSYEKL. The CDR3 length is 15 residues.

This clone turned up a few times. J is TRBJ1-2 and V is TRBV2; D is uncertain. Germline V CDR1 and CDR2: SNHLY, FYNNEI. There are 14 residues in the CDR3. Trimming cost V 4 bases and J 7 bases, with 16 bases left between them. The chain's CDR3 is CASSVIGERSGYTF. Here the CDR3 DNA reads TGTGCCAGCAGTGTCATTGGGGAGAGGTCTGGCTACACCTTC.

This chain connects TRBV19 to TRBJ2-7, with TRBD1 identical over 7 bases. Germline-derived CDR1 and CDR2 are LNHDA and SQIVND (reference sequence). J was trimmed by 3 bases and V by 7 bases; bases with no gene match: 6. The CDR3 extends over 13 amino acids. CDR3 in DNA: TGTGCCAGTAACCGAAGACAGGGCTACGAGCAGTACTTC. Its translation: CASNRRQGYEQYF.

Concerning this clone itself: Other nucleotide sequences in the sample specify the same CDR3. The chain couples TRBV30 to TRBJ2-5; no clear D. The CDR3 spans 13 residues. Trimming shortened V by 2 bases and J by 1 base, and 8 bases separated the two germline ends. The germline gives CDR1 GTSNPN, CDR2 SVGIG (reference sequence). The DNA for the CDR3 is TGTGCCTGGAGTCCTCCAGGCCAAGAGACCCAGTACTTC. Its protein is CAWSPPGQETQYF.

The chain carries TRBV7-2 and TRBJ1-3; 9 bases align to TRBD1. CDR3 length equals 15 residues. The V gene's germline CDR1 is SGHTA and CDR2 FQGNSA. V lost 4 bases and J lost 3; bases outside the gene matches: 4. The CDR3: CASSSDRGNGNTIYF. The CDR3 coding sequence is TGTGCCAGCAGCTCAGACAGGGGGAATGGAAACACCATATATTTT.

This sequence joins TRBV5-1 and TRBJ1-5; D remains ambiguous. There are 15 residues in the CDR3. Trimming removed 0 bases at V and 1 base at J, with 8 bases between. CDR1 and CDR2 (germline): SGHRS, YFSETQ. The chain's CDR3 is CASSLGDKSNQPQHF. The CDR3 DNA reads as TGCGCCAGCAGCTTGGGTGACAAAAGCAATCAGCCCCAGCATTTT.

V gene TRBV19 combines with J gene TRBJ1-2; 11 positions agree with TRBD1. Germline CDR1 and CDR2: LNHDA and SQIVND (reference sequence). The CDR3 runs 13 residues. After removal of 5 bases from V and 8 bases from J, the junction contained 4 bases not matched to a gene. The CDR3 DNA reads as TGTGCCAGTAGTGAGGACAGGGGGCTAGGCTACACCTTC. It codes for CASSEDRGLGYTF.

The chain has TRBV19 and TRBJ1-5; D is unclear. Trimming removed 3 bases from V and 1 base from J, with 7 bases in between. Germline V gene data show CDR1 as LNHDA and CDR2 as SQIVND (reference sequence). This CDR3 contains 14 residues. CDR3 sequence reads: CASSILQSNQPQHF. CDR3 nucleotides: TGTGCCAGTAGTATCCTACAGAGCAATCAGCCCCAGCATTTT.

The chain has TRBV7-2 and TRBJ2-7; TRBD1 matches at 7 bases. Trimming at V came to 4 bases and at J to 0 bases, leaving 9 bases not matched to a gene. CDR1 is SGHTA and CDR2 is FQGNSA in the germline V gene. This CDR3 region has 16 residues. CDR3 DNA: TGTGCCAGCAGCTCTACCGGACAGGCCTACTCCTACGAGCAGTACTTC. Translating gives CASSSTGQAYSYEQYF.

This clone was observed a single time. V usage is TRBV6-2 or TRBV6-3 and J usage is TRBJ1-2; 7 positions agree with TRBD1. The germline V gene encodes CDR1 MNHEY and CDR2 SVGEGT. V shed 6 bases, J shed 3 bases, and the junction held 1 base outside the gene matches. The CDR3 sequence is 12 residues long. CDR3 residues: CASSDRDYGYTF. In DNA form, the CDR3 reads TGTGCCAGCAGCGACAGGGACTATGGCTACACCTTC.

With respect to this clone: At one end, the junction sequence differs from germline, possibly due to a read error. The chain uses TRBV5-6 and TRBJ2-1; 9 bases are shared with TRBD1. CDR1 is SGHDT and CDR2 is YYEEEE in the germline V gene. The length of the CDR3 is 12 residues. Here the CDR3 reads CASSLRDRAPIF. Here the CDR3 DNA reads TGTGCCAGCAGCTTGAGGGACAGGGCCCCGATCTTC.

The chain recombines TRBV2 with TRBJ2-2, with 7 bases identical to TRBD1. The germline V gene has CDR1 SNHLY and CDR2 FYNNEI. V gave up 9 bases and J gave up 3 bases; unmatched junction bases: 7. The CDR3 totals 14 residues. CDR3 nucleotide sequence: TGTGCCAGTCAAAACAGGGGAGACACCGGGGAGCTGTTTTTT. This gives the protein CASQNRGDTGELFF.

V is TRBV7-8 and J is TRBJ1-1; D gene ambiguous. Trimming removed 5 bases at V and 1 base at J, with 8 bases between. Germline CDR1 is SGHVS and CDR2 is FQNEAQ. There are 13 residues in the CDR3. The CDR3 loop reads CASSLSGNTEAFF. The CDR3 nucleotides read TGTGCCAGCAGCCTGTCGGGGAACACTGAAGCTTTCTTT.

The J gene is TRBJ1-2, the V gene TRBV6-5, with TRBD1 as a possible D gene (6 bases). Trimming removed 6 bases at V and 7 bases at J, with 15 bases between. There are 13 residues in the CDR3. Germline CDR1 reads MNHEY; CDR2 reads SVGAGI. CDR3 protein: CASRVGGRVGYTF. The CDR3 bases are TGTGCCAGCAGGGTCGGGGGGCGGGTTGGCTACACCTTC.

This rearrangement joins TRBV7-9 to TRBJ1-2; 9 bases align to TRBD1. J was trimmed by 7 bases and V by 1 base; bases with no gene match: 7. Per germline, CDR1 SEHNR and CDR2 FQNEAQ (reference sequence). The CDR3 is 15 residues long. The chain's CDR3 is CASSLVGDREVGYTF. DNA of the CDR3: TGTGCCAGCAGCTTAGTAGGGGACAGGGAAGTTGGCTACACCTTC.

The J gene is TRBJ2-4, the V gene TRBV19, with 10 nucleotides matching TRBD2. Germline assignment: CDR1 LNHDA and CDR2 SQIVND (reference sequence). The CDR3 is 18 amino acids. With 4 bases clipped from V and 0 bases from J, the junction kept 9 bases outside the gene matches. CDR3 region: CASSRGPSGGLAKNIQYF. In DNA form, the CDR3 reads TGTGCCAGTAGTAGGGGGCCTAGCGGGGGCCTAGCCAAAAACATTCAGTACTTC.

The rearrangement uses TRBV19 and TRBJ2-7; 9 bases are shared with TRBD1. This CDR3 is built from 14 residues. The germline V gene encodes CDR1 LNHDA and CDR2 SQIVND (reference sequence). After removal of 3 bases from V and 5 bases from J, the junction contained 5 bases not matched to a gene. DNA for the CDR3: TGTGCCAGTAGTATCCGCCGGGACAGGGACGAGCAGTACTTC. It codes for CASSIRRDRDEQYF.

Turning to this clone: One base away lies a much larger clone, so this may be a sequencing read error. The sample has other DNA sequences that encode this CDR3 too. The rearrangement uses TRBV19 and TRBJ1-6; TRBD1 matches 7 bases. Unmatched junction bases numbered 2, after V lost 2 bases and J lost 7 bases. Germline CDR1 and CDR2: LNHDA and SQIVND (reference sequence). The CDR3 runs to 14 residues. As DNA, the CDR3 is TGTGCCAGTAGTATAACAGGGGCAAATTCACCCCTCCACTTT. Translation: CASSITGANSPLHF.